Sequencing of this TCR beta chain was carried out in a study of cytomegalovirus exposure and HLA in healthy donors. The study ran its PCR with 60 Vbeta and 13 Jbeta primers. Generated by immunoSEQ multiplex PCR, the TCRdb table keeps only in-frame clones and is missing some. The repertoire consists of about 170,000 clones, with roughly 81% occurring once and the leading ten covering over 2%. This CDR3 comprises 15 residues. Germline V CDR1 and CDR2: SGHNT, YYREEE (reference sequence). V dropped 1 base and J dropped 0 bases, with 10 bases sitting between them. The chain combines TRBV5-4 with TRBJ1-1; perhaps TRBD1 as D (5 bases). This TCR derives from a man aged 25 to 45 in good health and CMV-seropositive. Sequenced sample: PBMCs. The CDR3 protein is CASSLSGGMNTEAFF. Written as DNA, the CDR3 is TGTGCCAGCAGCTTGAGCGGGGGAATGAACACTGAAGCTTTCTTT. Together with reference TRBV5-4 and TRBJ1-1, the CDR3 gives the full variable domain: ETGVTQSPTHLIKTRGQQVTLRCSSQSGHNTVSWYQQALGQGPQFIFQYYREEENGRGNFPPRFSGLQFPNYSSELNVNALELDDSALYLCASSLSGGMNTEAFFGQGTRLTVV.